This T cell receptor beta chain was obtained from a study of T cell responses to AZD1222 COVID-19 vaccine. The V and J ends lost 4 bases and 10 bases, in that order; junction bases with no gene match: 8. The length of the CDR3 is 14 residues. Germline-derived CDR1 and CDR2 are KGHDR and SFDVKD. The data were produced by immunoSEQ multiplex PCR, yet TCRdb's version contains in-frame clones alone and is incomplete. The sample shows roughly 110,000 clones, roughly 87% of them seen only once. The starting material was peripheral blood, obtained 28 days after the second AZD1222 dose. This rearrangement joins TRBV24-1 to TRBJ2-1; TRBD2 matches 8 bases. The clonotype comes from an adult who received the AZD1222 COVID-19 vaccine. CDR3 nucleotides: TGTGCCACCAGTGACCGGCGGGGGGAACAGGAGCAGTTCTTC. Its protein product is CATSDRRGEQEQFF.